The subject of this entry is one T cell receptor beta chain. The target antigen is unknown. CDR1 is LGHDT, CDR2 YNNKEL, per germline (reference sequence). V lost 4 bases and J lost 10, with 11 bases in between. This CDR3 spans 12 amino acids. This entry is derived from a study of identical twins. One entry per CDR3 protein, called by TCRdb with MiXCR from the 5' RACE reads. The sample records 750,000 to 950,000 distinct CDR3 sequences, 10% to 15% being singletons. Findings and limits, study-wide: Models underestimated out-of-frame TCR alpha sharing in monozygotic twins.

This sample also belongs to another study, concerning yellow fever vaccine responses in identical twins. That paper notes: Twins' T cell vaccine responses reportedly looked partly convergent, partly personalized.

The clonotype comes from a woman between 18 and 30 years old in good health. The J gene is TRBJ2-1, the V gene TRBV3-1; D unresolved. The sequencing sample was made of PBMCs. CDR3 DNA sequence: TGTGCCAGCAGCCCACCGGCGGAGGAGCAGTTCTTC. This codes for CASSPPAEEQFF.